Listed here are 17 T cell receptor beta chains from one sample, sequenced in a study of PD-1 blockade in classical Hodgkin lymphoma (dated by TCRdb to 2019 to 2021). Libraries were prepared through the immunoSEQ multiplex PCR assay. TCRdb carries this immuneACCESS record with in-frame sequences only. Its versions omit some clonotypes, under half of them owing to an unresolved V gene in the studies checked, with the rest unexplained. This sample lists about 23,000 clones; roughly two thirds were detected once. The ten largest clones capture approximately 15% of the sample. Interpreted using the paper, the time point label stands for: cycle 1 day 1 (C1D1), immediately before nivolumab initiation. All trial patients had relapsed after autologous stem cell transplantation, with cohorts A, B and C differing in prior brentuximab vedotin exposure. Sequenced here: peripheral blood mononuclear cells (PBMCs), sampled at baseline. The receptor source for this set is a human donor with classical Hodgkin lymphoma.

The chain has TRBV27 and TRBJ2-1; TRBD1 matches 9 bases. V was pared by 4 bases and J by 3 bases, with 10 bases of the junction left unmatched. The germline V gene encodes CDR1 MNHEY and CDR2 SMNVEV (reference sequence). The CDR3 spans 17 residues. As DNA, the CDR3 is TGTGCCAGCAGTTCGACAGGGGGATACCCCTTCTACAATGAGCAGTTCTTC. Protein: CASSSTGGYPFYNEQFF.

This clone came up a few times. The V gene is TRBV28, the J gene TRBJ2-4; 8 positions match TRBD2. In germline, CDR1 is MDHEN, CDR2 SYDVKM. V gave up 5 bases and J gave up 9 bases; unmatched junction bases: 12. The CDR3 length is 15 residues. CDR3 sequence: CASSHPGGEGGIQYF. The CDR3 DNA sequence: TGTGCCAGCAGTCACCCGGGAGGGGAAGGTGGCATTCAGTACTTC. The full variable domain, its missing parts supplied by reference TRBV28 and TRBJ2-4, is DVKVTQSSRYLVKRTGEKVFLECVQDMDHENMFWYRQDPGLGLRLIYFSYDVKMKEKGDIPEGYSVSREKKERFSLILESASTNQTSMYLCASSHPGGEGGIQYFGAGTRLSVL.

This chain connects TRBV10-2 to TRBJ2-6; maybe TRBD1 (5 bases). CDR1 and CDR2 from the germline V gene are WSHSY and SAAADI. The CDR3 is made up of 16 amino acids. Trimming removed 2 bases from V and 2 bases from J, with 10 bases in between. The CDR3 reads CASSENRLAGANVLTF. The CDR3 DNA is TGCGCCAGCAGTGAGAACAGGCTGGCTGGGGCCAACGTCCTGACTTTC.

The gene calls are TRBV18 and TRBJ1-1; 7 bases align to TRBD1. CDR1 is KGHSH and CDR2 is LQKENI in the germline V gene. CDR3 length equals 11 residues. V dropped 5 bases and J dropped 10; count of bases not matched to a gene: 4. The CDR3, as DNA: TGTGCCAGCTCATCAGGGGGTACAGCTTTCTTT. Protein: CASSSGGTAFF. The variable domain in full, completed from reference TRBV18 and TRBJ1-1, reads NAGVMQNPRHLVRRRGQEARLRCSPMKGHSHVYWYRQLPEEGLKFMVYLQKENIIDESGMPKERFSAEFPKEGPSILRIQQVVRGDSAAYFCASSSGGTAFFGQGTRLTVV.

This sequence joins TRBV28 and TRBJ1-5; D ambiguous. Germline V lookup: CDR1 MDHEN, CDR2 SYDVKM. The CDR3 totals 14 residues. The V end was cut by 2 bases, the J end by 5 bases, with 10 bases between. CDR3 loop: CASSLQYADQPQHF. CDR3 DNA: TGTGCCAGCAGTTTACAGTATGCCGATCAGCCCCAGCATTTT.

The chain joins TRBV28 to TRBJ1-2, with 7 nucleotides matching TRBD1. CDR3 length: 14 residues. From germline, CDR1 is MDHEN and CDR2 SYDVKM. With 1 base clipped from V and 6 bases from J, the junction kept 5 bases outside the gene matches. CDR3 residues: CASSLLTGFDGYTF. The CDR3 DNA follows: TGTGCCAGCAGTTTATTGACAGGGTTCGATGGCTACACCTTC.

This clone was seen only a few times. V is TRBV7-9 and J is TRBJ2-3, with a possible D match to TRBD1 (5 bases). V was shortened by 5 bases and J by 5 bases, with 14 bases between the two germline ends. Germline V CDR1 and CDR2: SEHNR, FQNEAQ (reference sequence). This CDR3 has 14 residues. CDR3 sequence: CASSKAGAEDTQYF. In nucleotides, the CDR3 is TGTGCCAGCAGCAAAGCTGGGGCCGAAGATACGCAGTATTTT.

V gene TRBV5-8 combines with J gene TRBJ2-3; the D call may be TRBD1 or TRBD2 (5 bases each). The CDR3 runs 16 residues. Trimming shortened V by 0 bases and J by 5 bases, and 16 bases separated the two germline ends. CDR1 and CDR2 from the germline V gene are SGHTS and YDEGEE. The CDR3 nucleotides read TGTGCCAGCAGCTTGGGGGGCTCGGGAACAGGAGATACGCAGTATTTT. Translated: CASSLGGSGTGDTQYF.

This chain joins TRBV19 and TRBJ1-3; D call uncertain. The V end lost 9 bases, the J end lost 0 bases, and 15 bases lay between the germline ends. Germline CDR1 and CDR2: LNHDA and SQIVND (reference sequence). CDR3 length: 15 amino acids. The CDR3 loop is CASSFLSGSGNTIYF. CDR3 sequence (DNA): TGTGCCAGCAGTTTTTTATCGGGCTCTGGAAACACCATATATTTT. The whole variable domain, filled in from reference TRBV19 and TRBJ1-3, reads DGGITQSPKYLFRKEGQNVTLSCEQNLNHDAMYWYRQDPGQGLRLIYYSQIVNDFQKGDIAEGYSVSREKKESFPLTVTSAQKNPTAFYLCASSFLSGSGNTIYFGEGSWLTVV.

The CDR3 region is CASSLVLASPDTQYF. CDR3 nucleotides: TGTGCCAGCAGCTTGGTGCTGGCTAGCCCAGATACGCAGTATTTT. This chain connects TRBV5-4 to TRBJ2-3, with a tentative D call TRBD2 (5 bases). Germline CDR1 is SGHNT and CDR2 is YYREEE (reference sequence). The CDR3 runs to 15 residues. With 0 bases removed from V and 4 bases from J, the gap between germline ends came to 12 bases.

This clone was seen more than once but under ten times. The gene calls are TRBV30 and TRBJ1-5, with D uncertain. CDR1 is GTSNPN, CDR2 SVGIG, per germline (reference sequence). V lost 2 bases to trimming and J lost 0 bases, with 5 bases between them. This CDR3 comprises 13 residues. The CDR3 region is CAWSSLSNQPQHF. In nucleotides, the CDR3 is TGTGCCTGGAGTTCTCTTAGCAATCAGCCCCAGCATTTT.

The rearrangement joins TRBV30 to TRBJ2-1; the D gene is possibly TRBD1 (6 bases). With 3 bases removed from V and 10 bases from J, the gap between germline ends came to 19 bases. CDR1 is GTSNPN and CDR2 is SVGIG in the germline V gene (reference sequence). This CDR3 spans 14 amino acids. The CDR3 reads CAWRPSSWGQEQFF. CDR3 coding DNA: TGTGCCTGGAGGCCCAGTAGTTGGGGGCAGGAGCAGTTCTTC.

The V and J genes are TRBV7-6 and TRBJ2-5; 10 bases align to TRBD1. Germline CDR1 is SGHVS and CDR2 is FNYEAQ. The CDR3 is made up of 16 amino acids. The V gene end was trimmed by 8 bases and the J gene end by 5 bases; junction bases not matched to a gene: 14. The CDR3 region is CASGEIFGTGEETQYF. CDR3 coding DNA: TGTGCCAGCGGGGAAATCTTCGGGACAGGGGAGGAGACCCAGTACTTC.

This rearrangement joins TRBV4-1 to TRBJ2-4; 10 positions agree with TRBD2. The germline CDR1 and CDR2 sequences are MGHRA and YSYEKL. V lost 0 bases and J lost 0; bases outside the gene matches: 14. The CDR3 length is 21 residues. CDR3 sequence reads: CASSQEAASGGPALAKNIQYF. CDR3 in DNA: TGCGCCAGCAGCCAAGAAGCGGCTAGCGGGGGACCCGCTCTAGCCAAAAACATTCAGTACTTC.

CDR3 loop: CASSDGAQHF. The CDR3 DNA follows: TGTGCCAGCAGTGACGGGGCCCAGCATTTT. V gene TRBV6-5 combines with J gene TRBJ1-5; no firm D call. Trimming took 5 bases from V and 11 from J, leaving 7 bases between them. Germline CDR1 and CDR2: MNHEY and SVGAGI. CDR3 length: 10 residues.

The sample holds a few counts of this clone. The chain carries TRBV28 and TRBJ1-6; TRBD1 aligns across 8 bases. The CDR3 is 16 residues long. The V and J ends lost 5 bases and 5 bases, in that order; junction bases with no gene match: 8. CDR1 is MDHEN, CDR2 SYDVKM, per germline. The CDR3 DNA sequence: TGTGCCAGCAGTAACCCGGGACAGGCCAATAATTCACCCCTCCACTTT. It specifies CASSNPGQANNSPLHF.

This clone has only one observation. The rearrangement uses TRBV18 and TRBJ2-2; D uncertain. CDR1 and CDR2 from the germline V gene are KGHSH and LQKENI. V lost 5 bases, J lost 3 bases, and 7 bases lay in between. The CDR3 sequence is 13 residues long. In DNA, the CDR3 is TGTGCCAGCTCATCCAGAGACACCGGGGAGCTGTTTTTT. Amino acid sequence: CASSSRDTGELFF.